This T cell receptor (beta chain) is from a study of cytomegalovirus exposure and HLA in healthy donors. Notes on the study in general: The study labeled under 200 TCR beta chains cytomegalovirus-associated. TCR sequences were mostly rare, though some public TCRs occurred in many donors. In a later analysis, TCR beta V- and J-gene trimming showed a link to a missense DCLRE1C variant.

CDR1 is GTSNPN and CDR2 is SVGIG in the germline V gene (reference sequence). The CDR3 length is 12 residues. The V end lost 0 bases, the J end lost 11 bases, and 13 bases lay between the germline ends. PCR primers comprised 60 Vbeta and 13 Jbeta primers. Sequencing was performed with immunoSEQ multiplex PCR; in TCRdb, only in-frame clones are kept and a portion is missing. Found here are 120,000 or so clones, about 76% of them singletons; the top ten hold approximately 30%. This clone appeared a few times. Its antigen is undetermined. This sequence joins TRBV30 and TRBJ1-1; no reliable D call. The receptor comes from a man aged 55-75 years in good health and CMV-seropositive. The sequenced material came from PBMCs. CDR3 nucleotides: TGTGCCTGGAGTGTACGCCGGAGAGAGGCTTTCTTT. Amino acids: CAWSVRRREAFF.